This TCR beta chain is from a study of vaccination and CD4 T cells after COVID-19. Study-wide background: Post-vaccination samples were procured at a median of 72 days following dose two (range 14 to 241). Overlapping spike peptides from SARS-CoV-2, HCoV-NL63, HCoV-OC43 and HCoV-229E served to stimulate the cells.

This clonotype was recorded a few times. The antigen is unknown. Treatment of the sample: approximately 9-day PBMC culture with coronavirus spike peptide pools or control peptides (ViraFEST assay). Germline V gives CDR1 LNHNV, CDR2 YYDKDF (reference sequence). CDR3 length: 15 residues. V dropped 1 base and J dropped 2 bases, with 10 bases sitting between them. Study outcomes and limitations: With convalescent patients, a median around 86% of reactive clones emerged solely after vaccination. Recorded median SARS-CoV-2-reactive clonotype numbers increased from about 20 to 38 without reaching significance.

The study sequenced cultured CD4+ T cell DNA using the Oncomine TCR Beta short-read assay. From the PCR reads, TCRdb called clonotypes with MiXCR, one entry per CDR3 protein. The data show about 20,000 distinct CDR3 sequences, 52% seen once. The sequenced sample consisted of CD4+ T cells from blood, cultured in vitro. This receptor was taken from a human donor who had recovered from COVID-19. The chain carries TRBV15 and TRBJ2-3; no reliable D call. CDR3 DNA: TGTGCCACCAGCAGAGCGCCCCAGTTCACAGATACGCAGTATTTT. Translated: CATSRAPQFTDTQYF.